The 17 T cell receptor beta chains below were found in one sample sequenced in a study of blood T cell repertoires in COVID-19 (dated by TCRdb to 2018 to 2021). Library preparation was by the immunoSEQ multiplex PCR assay. As stored in TCRdb, this immuneACCESS dataset retains in-frame rearrangements with V and J assigned. A fraction of the clones does not appear; measured against another copy, unresolved V genes explain less than half of the discrepancy, and the remainder lacks a known reason. The sample data list fewer than 200,000 clones, and approximately 84% of these were observed just once. The ten biggest clones cover 1% to 1.5% of the sample. The source material was PBMCs or T cells enriched from blood (not recorded which). These receptor sequences come from a human donor with acute COVID-19. The donor label of this sample is uncertain.

This clone was picked up one time. This chain links TRBV19 with TRBJ2-7; D is possibly TRBD1 (6 bases). Trimming shortened V by 5 bases and J by 3 bases, and 14 bases separated the two germline ends. The germline gives CDR1 LNHDA, CDR2 SQIVND (reference sequence). The CDR3 totals 14 residues. As DNA, the CDR3 is TGTGCCAGTAGTGTAACAGGGATGTACTACGAGCAGTACTTC. It encodes CASSVTGMYYEQYF.

V gene TRBV5-4 combines with J gene TRBJ2-3; possibly TRBD1 for D (7 bases). V lost 6 bases, J lost 0 bases, and 20 bases lay in between. The germline V gene encodes CDR1 SGHNT and CDR2 YYREEE (reference sequence). The CDR3 runs 17 residues. The CDR3 nucleotides are TGTGCCAGCACCCCGCAGGGGGGAAAAACTAGCACAGATACGCAGTATTTT. Protein sequence: CASTPQGGKTSTDTQYF.

The V and J genes are TRBV10-3 and TRBJ2-2; 13 positions match TRBD2. CDR3 length: 15 amino acids. Unmatched junction bases numbered 3, after V lost 0 bases and J lost 11 bases. The germline gives CDR1 ENHRY, CDR2 SYGVKD. The CDR3 DNA reads TGTGCCATCAGTGAGTCTTGGACTAGCGGGGGAGAGCTGTTTTTT. Encoded protein: CAISESWTSGGELFF.

The rearrangement links TRBV5-1 to TRBJ2-7, with 7 bases fitting TRBD2. The length of the CDR3 is 13 residues. Germline V gives CDR1 SGHRS, CDR2 YFSETQ. The chain's CDR3 is CVSRRGNSYEQYF. CDR3 in DNA: TGCGTTAGCAGGCGGGGGAACTCCTACGAGCAGTACTTC.

This chain connects TRBV5-6 to TRBJ2-7, with 11 bases that match TRBD1. Germline loops: CDR1 SGHDT, CDR2 YYEEEE. The CDR3 has 15 residues. Trimming took 4 bases from V and 7 from J; bases not matched to a gene: 10. The CDR3 bases are TGTGCCAGCAGCCGGTGGGGGACAGGGGGTCAGGAGCAGTACTTC. Translated, it gives CASSRWGTGGQEQYF.

The chain has TRBV9 and TRBJ1-1; TRBD1 matches at 8 bases. Germline CDR1 is SGDLS and CDR2 is YYNGEE. The CDR3 sequence is 15 residues long. V lost 4 bases to trimming and J lost 2 bases; unmatched junction nucleotides: 7. This chain's CDR3 is CASSLLSGGNTEAFF. The CDR3 bases are TGTGCCAGCAGCCTCCTGTCAGGGGGCAACACTGAAGCTTTCTTT.

The chain links TRBV4-1 to TRBJ1-3; the D is unclear. Trimming left V 4 bases short and J 8 bases short, with 9 bases between. From germline, CDR1 is MGHRA and CDR2 YSYEKL. The CDR3 has 12 amino acids. For the CDR3, the DNA is TGCGCCAGCAGCCGAGCCATGGACACCATATATTTT. This sequence encodes CASSRAMDTIYF.

This chain connects TRBV14 to TRBJ2-7, with D maybe TRBD2 (6 bases). V lost 1 base and J 2 bases, leaving 21 bases between the germline ends. Germline V gene data show CDR1 as SGHDN and CDR2 as FVKESK. The CDR3 runs to 18 residues. CDR3 protein: CASSQVSILTSGAYEQYF. CDR3 bases: TGTGCCAGCAGCCAAGTGTCCATTTTGACTAGTGGGGCCTACGAGCAGTACTTC.

The chain is built from TRBV7-8 and TRBJ1-2; D is ambiguous. Trimming took off 3 bases at V and 4 bases at J, with 15 bases between the two ends. Germline lookup yields CDR1 SGHVS and CDR2 FQNEAQ. This CDR3 has 15 residues. CDR3: CASSFKRGLGYGYTF. The CDR3 nucleotides are TGTGCCAGCAGCTTCAAGAGAGGGCTGGGCTATGGCTACACCTTC.

This chain connects TRBV5-6 to TRBJ1-1, with D perhaps TRBD1 (5 bases). CDR3 length: 14 amino acids. V was clipped by 2 bases and J by 5 bases, with 13 bases between them. CDR1 SGHDT and CDR2 YYEEEE come from the germline V gene. The CDR3 sequence: CASSFRQGGTEAFF. The CDR3 DNA sequence: TGTGCCAGCAGCTTCCGGCAGGGAGGGACTGAAGCTTTCTTT.

This clone was counted between two and nine times. The chain links TRBV12-3 or TRBV12-4 to TRBJ2-5; 9 positions match TRBD2. The CDR3 loop spans 12 amino acids. J gave up 4 bases and V 8 bases, and 2 bases lay outside the gene matches. Written as DNA, the CDR3 is TGTGCCAGCGGCGGGGGGGGAGAGACCCAGTACTTC. Residues: CASGGGGETQYF.

This chain connects TRBV27 to TRBJ2-7; tentative D call: TRBD1 (6 bases). Germline values: CDR1 MNHEY, CDR2 SMNVEV (reference sequence). V dropped 6 bases and J dropped 2 bases, with 8 bases sitting between them. The CDR3 contains 12 residues. CDR3 protein: CASRDRTYEQYF. The CDR3 nucleotides read TGTGCCAGCAGGGACAGAACCTACGAGCAGTACTTC.

The genes are TRBV3-1 (or the pseudogene TRBV3-2) and TRBJ2-7; perhaps TRBD2 as D (6 bases). Trimming took 5 bases from V and 7 from J, leaving 9 bases between them. The CDR3 is made up of 11 amino acids. The germline V gene has CDR1 LGHDT and CDR2 YNNKEL (reference sequence). The CDR3 sequence: CASSGGGEQYF. The CDR3 DNA reads as TGTGCCAGCAGCGGTGGAGGGGAGCAGTACTTC.

V usage is TRBV4-1 and J usage is TRBJ2-1; TRBD1 aligns across 7 bases. From germline, CDR1 is MGHRA and CDR2 YSYEKL. The junction had 9 bases not matched to a gene; V was cut back by 3 bases and J by 7 bases. This CDR3 spans 15 amino acids. The CDR3 DNA reads TGCGCCAGCAGCCACTTCCCGGGACAGATTAATGAGCAGTTCTTC. This translates into CASSHFPGQINEQFF.

This chain uses TRBV28 with TRBJ1-5; 8 bases align to TRBD1. Losses at the gene ends were 6 bases for V and 0 bases for J; bases not matched to a gene: 7. This CDR3 comprises 16 residues. Germline lookup yields CDR1 MDHEN and CDR2 SYDVKM. The CDR3 region has the DNA TGTGCCAGCAGACTGACAGGGGCAAGTAGCAATCAGCCCCAGCATTTT. As protein: CASRLTGASSNQPQHF.

The chain links TRBV19 to TRBJ1-6; tentative D call: TRBD1 (5 bases). Looked up from germline, CDR1 is LNHDA and CDR2 is SQIVND (reference sequence). The V end was cut by 5 bases, the J end by 11 bases, with 28 bases between. There are 18 residues in the CDR3. The DNA of the CDR3 is TGTGCCAGTAGTGCGACACGGAGAGGGCGCGGGACGGGGGCACCCCTCCACTTT. It yields the protein CASSATRRGRGTGAPLHF.

The V gene is TRBV5-1, the J gene TRBJ2-5, with D possibly matching TRBD1 (6 bases). The V end was cut by 4 bases, the J end by 2 bases, with 12 bases between. CDR3 length equals 14 residues. Germline assignment: CDR1 SGHRS and CDR2 YFSETQ. CDR3 DNA sequence: TGCGCCAGCAGCCCACGACAGGAGCAAGAGACCCAGTACTTC. Encoded protein: CASSPRQEQETQYF.